This T cell receptor (beta chain) stems from a study of T cell repertoires in cytomegalovirus infection. Study-wide background: In public TCR beta signatures, there were indications of both CMV infection and matching HLA type.

This clonotype has only a few counts. Its matching antigen is unknown. MiXCR, run by TCRdb on the reads, gives a single entry per CDR3 protein. The profile shows around 740,000 distinct CDR3 sequences, roughly 35% of them singletons. V lost 6 bases and J lost 0, with 15 bases in between. Germline loops: CDR1 SEHNR, CDR2 FQNEAQ (reference sequence). The CDR3 has 16 residues. Findings and caveats of the study: Carriage of CMV together with the relevant HLA was identifiable through cumulative public TCR beta family frequency. The study found HLA-C-restricted CMV-specific TCR beta clonotypes dominating the ex vivo response.

Sequenced: PBMCs. The TCR sequence derives from a human donor in good health (CMV status not recorded). Some clones in this sample may be carry-over from other donors' samples. The chain links TRBV7-9 to TRBJ2-1; D unresolved. The CDR3: CASRLRPKDSYNEQFF. DNA of the CDR3: TGTGCCAGCAGGCTTCGCCCAAAGGACTCCTACAATGAGCAGTTCTTC. Combining the CDR3 with reference TRBV7-9 and TRBJ2-1 gives the whole variable domain DTGVSQNPRHKITKRGQNVTFRCDPISEHNRLYWYRQTLGQGPEFLTYFQNEAQLEKSRLLSDRFSAERPKGSFSTLEIQRTEQGDSAMYLCASRLRPKDSYNEQFFGPGTRLTVL.